This T cell receptor (beta chain) was identified in a study of T cells in Graves' hyperthyroidism and ophthalmopathy. This CDR3 contains 17 residues. The germline gives CDR1 SGHDT, CDR2 YYEEEE. The V gene lost 4 bases and the J gene lost 4 bases, with 18 bases spanning the gap. This clonotype showed up many times. Its antigen remains unknown. General study points: Among clonotypes expanded in thyroid above 0.001, most were also found in blood. Ophthalmopathy and stable hyperthyroidism were separated by a 13 V-J model.

Hyperthyroidism of Graves' type that showed no ophthalmopathy progression within 18 months was stable. The patients, who ranged from 18 to 65 in age, presented with newly diagnosed hyperthyroidism lasting under 2 months. TCR beta CDR3 sequences were amplified from RNA transcripts. A first-round RT-PCR of the TCR CDR3 used the HTBI primer set. TCRdb redid the calling of the multiplex PCR reads with MiXCR, one entry per CDR3 protein. The sample includes a few hundred thousand distinct CDR3 sequences, approximately 15% of them seen just once. This sequence originates from a woman between 18 and 30 years old with Graves' hyperthyroidism. The gene calls are TRBV5-6 and TRBJ1-6, with a tentative D call TRBD1 (6 bases). The sample taken for sequencing was blood. In DNA form, the CDR3 reads TGTGCCAGCAGCCACCTCCGAATGGACAGATATAATTCACCCCTCCACTTT. Its protein product is CASSHLRMDRYNSPLHF.